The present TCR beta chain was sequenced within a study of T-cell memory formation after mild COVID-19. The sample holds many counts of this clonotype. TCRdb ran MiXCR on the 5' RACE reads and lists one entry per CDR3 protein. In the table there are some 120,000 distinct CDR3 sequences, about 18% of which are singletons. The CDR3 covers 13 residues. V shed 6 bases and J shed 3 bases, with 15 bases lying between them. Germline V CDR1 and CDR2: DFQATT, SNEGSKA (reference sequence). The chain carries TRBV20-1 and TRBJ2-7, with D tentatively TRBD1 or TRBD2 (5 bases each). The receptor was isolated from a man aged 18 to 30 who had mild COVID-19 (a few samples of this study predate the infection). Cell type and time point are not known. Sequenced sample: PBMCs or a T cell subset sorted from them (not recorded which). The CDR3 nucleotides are TGCAGTGCAACGAGGGGCGATCTCTACGAGCAGTACTTC. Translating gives CSATRGDLYEQYF.